This T cell receptor (beta chain) is from a study of T cells after yellow fever vaccination. This clonotype has just a few counts. The CDR3 length is 13 residues. Trimming shortened V by 3 bases and J by 8 bases, and 11 bases separated the two germline ends. The authors made TCR cDNA by 5'RACE template switching, adding a universal primer site and UMIs. TCRdb re-analysed the 5' RACE reads in MiXCR, keeping a single row per CDR3 protein. The repertoire holds 500,000 to 650,000 distinct CDR3 sequences, with about 14% as singletons. The J gene is TRBJ2-1, the V gene TRBV12-3 or TRBV12-4; the D is unclear. This material consisted of PBMCs, taken on the day of the yellow fever booster vaccination. This TCR came from a man younger than 40 who received the YFV17D yellow fever vaccine. The CDR3 DNA reads TGTGCCAGCAGTTTCCCCGCTATCCATGAGCAGTTCTTC. As protein: CASSFPAIHEQFF.